The entry below describes one T cell receptor beta chain. Its target is not known. V lost 4 bases and J 7 bases, leaving 11 bases between the germline ends. The length of the CDR3 is 13 residues. Germline V gene data show CDR1 as MNHEY and CDR2 as SMNVEV (reference sequence). This record comes from a study of cytomegalovirus exposure and HLA in healthy donors. Study details: Among the 350 to 400 donors who were genotyped, about 80% fell in the genetic ancestry cluster that is associated with self-reported Caucasian donors.

Overall study findings and caveats: By a later analysis, the bulk of CMV-associated TCR beta chains appeared HLA-restricted. A missense variant in DCLRE1C was later tied to TCR beta V- and J-gene trimming.

Primers included in the PCR were 60 Vbeta and 13 Jbeta primers. Data came from immunoSEQ multiplex PCR; TCRdb stores just in-frame clones and leaves some out. This table holds fewer than 250,000 clones, more than 75% found once. This receptor was obtained from a human donor in good health. The gene calls are TRBV27 and TRBJ2-4; a weak D match, TRBD2 (5 bases). Sequencing was performed on PBMCs. The CDR3 nucleotides are TGTGCCAGCAGTTGGACTCCCTTGAACATTCAGTACTTC. Its protein is CASSWTPLNIQYF.